Listed below are T cell receptor beta chains from one sample, sequenced in a study of cytomegalovirus exposure and HLA in healthy donors. Measured with immunoSEQ multiplex PCR; TCRdb has only the in-frame clones, and not every one. The sample has some 130,000 clones, 76% seen once. The specimen was PBMCs. These receptors all stem from a middle-aged man in good health and CMV-seronegative. The CDR3 runs from the conserved cysteine through the conserved F or W. The D gene is left open where the match is weak. Expanded clones get a size class; other rows say once, few or many, or leave the size out.

v_call	d_call	clone_size	j_call	cdr3_nt	cdr3_aa
TRBV5-1	TRBD1	NA	TRBJ1-4	TGCGCCAGCAGCACCGGGACAGGGAATGAAAAACTGTTTTTT	CASSTGTGNEKLFF
TRBV29-1	NA	NA	TRBJ2-1	TGCAGCGCCCCGGAGGGCGGAAGCTCCTACAATGAGCAGTTCTTC	CSAPEGGSSYNEQFF
TRBV7-2	TRBD2	NA	TRBJ2-3	TGTGCCAGCAGCAGGACTAGCTCGGCAGATACGCAGTATTTT	CASSRTSSADTQYF
TRBV19	TRBD1	NA	TRBJ2-7	TGTGCCAGTAGTCCCGGACAGGGGGCCGGGTACTTC	CASSPGQGAGYF
TRBV7-9	TRBD2	NA	TRBJ2-5	TGTGCCAGCAGCTTAGGCGGGGGGGCCTCAACGACCCAGTACTTC	CASSLGGGASTTQYF
TRBV27	TRBD2	NA	TRBJ2-2	TGTGCCAGCAGTTTTGGGCGCGTAGCGGGAGGATACACCGGGGAGCTGTTTTTT	CASSFGRVAGGYTGELFF
TRBV19	NA	NA	TRBJ2-1	TGTGCCAGTAGGTGGGGGCAAAATGAGCAGTTCTTC	CASRWGQNEQFF
TRBV19	TRBD2	NA	TRBJ2-7	TGTGCCAGTATACCTAGCGGGTCCCCCTACGAGCAGTACTTC	CASIPSGSPYEQYF
TRBV6-5	TRBD1	NA	TRBJ1-1	TGTGCCAGCAGCCAACCGGGACAGGGGGCCTCTGAAGCTTTCTTT	CASSQPGQGASEAFF
TRBV7-9	TRBD1	few	TRBJ2-1	TGTGCCAGCAGCTTAGGGCGACAGGGGAGGTTGAATGAGCAGTTCTTC	CASSLGRQGRLNEQFF
TRBV4-3	NA	NA	TRBJ1-2	TGCGCCAGCAGCCAAGCTAGGACAGAGTACTATGGCTACACCTTC	CASSQARTEYYGYTF
TRBV18	NA	NA	TRBJ2-5	TGTGCCAGCTCACCACGGGCGGGGATGTCCCAAGAGACCCAGTACTTC	CASSPRAGMSQETQYF
TRBV29-1	NA	NA	TRBJ2-1	TGCAGCGTCGCGGGACTTACGTACAATGAGCAGTTCTTC	CSVAGLTYNEQFF
TRBV9	NA	once	TRBJ2-5	TGTGCCAGCAGCGTTGCCCCCCTGGCAGATCAAGAGACCCAGTACTTC	CASSVAPLADQETQYF
TRBV5-1	NA	NA	TRBJ1-1	TGCGCCAGCAGAAGTGCAGAGAACACTGAAGCTTTCTTT	CASRSAENTEAFF
TRBV5-1	TRBD1	NA	TRBJ1-1	TGCGCCAGCAGCTTGGAAGATACCGGGACAGGCAAAGCTTTCTTT	CASSLEDTGTGKAFF
TRBV18	TRBD2	NA	TRBJ2-1	TGTGCCAGCTCTCCGTTAGGCGGGGGTGAGCAGTTCTTC	CASSPLGGGEQFF
TRBV4-3	TRBD2	few	TRBJ2-3	TGCGCCAGCAGCCGCACCGGGGGACTAGCCCGAACAGATACGCAGTATTTT	CASSRTGGLARTDTQYF
TRBV28	TRBD2	NA	TRBJ2-2	TGTGCCAGCAGGCCTCTAGCGGGAGGGTCGGCCACCGGGGAGCTGTTTTTT	CASRPLAGGSATGELFF
TRBV7-9	TRBD2	NA	TRBJ2-1	TGTGCCAGCAGAAATAGCGGCGGGAGGTTCAATGAGCAGTTCTTC	CASRNSGGRFNEQFF
TRBV11-3	TRBD2	NA	TRBJ2-7	TGTGCCAGCAGCGACCCAGCGGGGGGGCGCCGTGAGCAGTACTTC	CASSDPAGGRREQYF
TRBV7-2	NA	few	TRBJ1-1	TGTGCCAGCAGCTTAATCGCGGCTGAAGCTTTCTTT	CASSLIAAEAFF
TRBV6-5	NA	few	TRBJ1-1	TGTGCCAGCAATCTCGGACACGGCTTTCGGACTGAAGCTTTCTTT	CASNLGHGFRTEAFF
TRBV18	TRBD1	NA	TRBJ2-5	TGTGCCAGCTCGCCAGAGGGGGCAGGCCGGGAGACCCAGTACTTC	CASSPEGAGRETQYF
TRBV28	TRBD1	NA	TRBJ2-7	TGTGCCAGCAGTCCTCCTAGGACAGGGGGCACCTACGAGCAGTACTTC	CASSPPRTGGTYEQYF
TRBV7-2	TRBD2	NA	TRBJ2-3	TGTGCCAGCAGCTTATGGGGTAGCGGGAGCCCAGATACGCAGTATTTT	CASSLWGSGSPDTQYF
TRBV9	TRBD1	NA	TRBJ2-3	TGTGCCAGCAACCTCCTGGGACAGGGCGGGGATACGCAGTATTTT	CASNLLGQGGDTQYF
TRBV5-1	TRBD2	many	TRBJ2-1	TGCGCCAGCAGCTTGACTAGCGGGGGTTACAATGAGCAGTTCTTC	CASSLTSGGYNEQFF
TRBV4-3	NA	once	TRBJ2-1	TGCGCCAGCAGCCAAGACAGGATCAACAATGAGCAGTTCTTC	CASSQDRINNEQFF
TRBV2	TRBD1	NA	TRBJ1-5	TGTGCCAGCAGTGCCGAGGACAGGGTCAATCAGCCCCAGCATTTT	CASSAEDRVNQPQHF
TRBV5-1	TRBD1	few	TRBJ2-2	TGCGCCAGCAGCTCCGGACAGGCGTCTGGGACCGGGGAGCTGTTTTTT	CASSSGQASGTGELFF
TRBV7-2	NA	once	TRBJ1-5	TGTGCCAGCAGCTTAAGTGAGGGAAATTATCAGCCCCAGCATTTT	CASSLSEGNYQPQHF
TRBV7-9	TRBD1	NA	TRBJ1-2	TGTGCCAGCAGCCCCCCTCAGGGGGTCGTAGGCTACACCTTC	CASSPPQGVVGYTF
TRBV18	TRBD1	NA	TRBJ1-5	TGTGCCAGCTCACCACGTTCAGGGGGCGCGGTAAATCAGCCCCAGCATTTT	CASSPRSGGAVNQPQHF
TRBV5-1	NA	NA	TRBJ2-3	TGCGCCAGCAGCTTGTATCGACAGGGAGGTTCGGATACGCAGTATTTT	CASSLYRQGGSDTQYF
TRBV4-1	NA	NA	TRBJ2-3	TGCGCCAGCAGCCAAGGGGAGCCCTCTAGCACAGATACGCAGTATTTT	CASSQGEPSSTDTQYF
TRBV2	NA	NA	TRBJ1-1	TGTGCCTTCCGGGGTTCGATGAACACTGAAGCTTTCTTT	CAFRGSMNTEAFF
TRBV10-3	NA	once	TRBJ2-3	TGTGCCACCTTACGGACAGCTTCAGGCGATACGCAGTATTTT	CATLRTASGDTQYF
TRBV7-6	TRBD2	NA	TRBJ2-7	TGTGCCAGCAGCCGGGGGGGAGGTAGCTACGAGCAGTACTTC	CASSRGGGSYEQYF
TRBV19	NA	NA	TRBJ1-3	TGTGCCAGTAGTATAGCACAGGAGCCCGGAAACACCATATATTTT	CASSIAQEPGNTIYF
TRBV28	NA	NA	TRBJ2-4	TGTGCCAGCAGTTTCGAGCGGAACTTAGCCAAAAACATTCAGTACTTC	CASSFERNLAKNIQYF
TRBV6-4	TRBD2	NA	TRBJ2-5	TGTGCCGGACCGATAGCGGGGGAGAGAGAGACCCAGTACTTC	CAGPIAGERETQYF
TRBV6-4	TRBD2	NA	TRBJ2-1	TGTGCCAGCAGTCCGGGGACTAGCGGGGGCAATGAGCAGTTCTTC	CASSPGTSGGNEQFF
TRBV5-1	TRBD2	NA	TRBJ2-7	TGCGCCAGCTGCAGGACTAGCCCCTGCGACGAGCAGTACTTC	CASCRTSPCDEQYF
TRBV19	NA	NA	TRBJ1-2	TGTGCCAGTAGTATTGGAGGAGTAGGCTACACCTTC	CASSIGGVGYTF
TRBV9	TRBD1	NA	TRBJ2-7	TGTGCCAGCAGCGTAGGAGACAGGGTGGGCGAGCAGTACTTC	CASSVGDRVGEQYF
TRBV11-2	NA	NA	TRBJ1-1	TGTGCCAGCAGCTTATCTCAGGGCGACGCTTTCTTT	CASSLSQGDAFF
TRBV27	TRBD1	NA	TRBJ2-7	TGTGCCAGCAGTCGAGCCGGGACAGTTTTCGAGCAGTACTTC	CASSRAGTVFEQYF
TRBV11-2	TRBD2	NA	TRBJ2-3	TGTGCCAGCAGCTCCCAGCTCCTGGAGGGACTAGCGGGAGCAGATACGCAGTATTTT	CASSSQLLEGLAGADTQYF
TRBV27	NA	NA	TRBJ1-2	TGTGCCTCAGGGGCAGGCGGTAACTATGGCTACACCTTC	CASGAGGNYGYTF
TRBV9	NA	NA	TRBJ1-4	TGTGCCAGCAGCGTCCCAGGGACTAATGAAAAACTGTTTTTT	CASSVPGTNEKLFF
TRBV5-4	NA	NA	TRBJ2-7	TGTGCCAGCAGCTTGGGAGGCCCGAACTACGAGCAGTACTTC	CASSLGGPNYEQYF
TRBV6-1	NA	few	TRBJ1-4	TGTGCCAGCACCTGGACTTCTGGCGAAAAACTGTTTTTT	CASTWTSGEKLFF
TRBV2	TRBD1	NA	TRBJ1-2	TGTGCCAGCAGTGAAGAGGAGGGGGCGGGGTATGGCTACACCTTC	CASSEEEGAGYGYTF
TRBV7-2	TRBD2	NA	TRBJ2-7	TGTGCCAGCCAATCGGGGGGTTCCTACGAGCAGTACTTC	CASQSGGSYEQYF